Sequencing of this T cell receptor beta chain was carried out in a study of T-cell reconstitution after alpha-beta-depleted transplantation in children. Trimming removed 3 bases from V and 2 bases from J, with 5 bases in between. The CDR3 has 12 residues. Germline V lookup: CDR1 ENHRY, CDR2 SYGVKD. Many counts were recorded for this clonotype. Unique molecular identifiers were incorporated during preparation of the TCRbeta library. Each CDR3 protein is one row after TCRdb ran MiXCR on the PCR reads. The table has about 610,000 distinct CDR3 sequences, roughly 10% seen once. V usage is TRBV10-3 and J usage is TRBJ2-7; D uncertain. The source was PBMCs from the stem cell graft donor, collected from the stem cell graft. The source is a human donor who donated a stem cell graft to a child with acute myeloid leukemia. CDR3 sequence reads: CAISDATYEQYF. For the CDR3, the DNA is TGTGCCATCAGTGACGCAACCTACGAGCAGTACTTC.